This T cell receptor beta chain came from a study of blood T cell repertoires in COVID-19. The overall study: COVID-19 samples from acute and convalescent phases originated in the United States, Italy and Spain. The analysed material was cDNA or gDNA that came from T cells, B-cell-depleted T cells, or PBMCs.

Original methodology: By means of reference gene primer amplification, nucleated cell counts were estimated. Data came from immunoSEQ multiplex PCR; TCRdb stores just in-frame clones and leaves some out. The V and J calls and clone size are taken from that table; D and trimming were inferred from the DNA. This table holds about 58,000 clones, more than 85% found once. The sequencing sample was made of peripheral blood. The sequence was collected from a human donor with active COVID-19. The donor label of this sample is uncertain.

CDR3 sequence (DNA): TGTGCCAGCAGCAGCCGGGACAGGCGCCACGAGCAGTACTTC. This sequence encodes CASSSRDRRHEQYF. The rearrangement joins TRBV5-6 to TRBJ2-7, with 8 bases that match TRBD1. The CDR3 is 14 amino acids. V gave up 4 bases and J gave up 5 bases; unmatched junction bases: 8. The V gene's germline CDR1 is SGHDT and CDR2 YYEEEE. The full variable domain, with the rest looked up from reference TRBV5-6 and TRBJ2-7, is DAGVTQSPTHLIKTRGQQVTLRCSPKSGHDTVSWYQQALGQGPQFIFQYYEEEERQRGNFPDRFSGHQFPNYSSELNVNALLLGDSALYLCASSSRDRRHEQYFGPGTRLTVT.